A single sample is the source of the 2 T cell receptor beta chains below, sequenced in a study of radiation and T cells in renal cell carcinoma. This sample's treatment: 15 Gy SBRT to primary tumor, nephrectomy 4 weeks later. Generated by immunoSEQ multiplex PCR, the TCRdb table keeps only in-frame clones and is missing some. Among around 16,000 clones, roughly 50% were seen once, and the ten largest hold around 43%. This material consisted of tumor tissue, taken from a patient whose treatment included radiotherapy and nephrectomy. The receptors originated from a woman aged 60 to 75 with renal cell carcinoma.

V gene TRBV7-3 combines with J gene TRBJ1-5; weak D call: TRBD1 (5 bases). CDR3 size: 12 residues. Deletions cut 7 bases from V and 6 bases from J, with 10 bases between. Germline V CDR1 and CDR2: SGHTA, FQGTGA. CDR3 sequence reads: CASNPGGQPQHF. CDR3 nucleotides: TGTGCCAGCAATCCCGGGGGTCAGCCCCAGCATTTT.

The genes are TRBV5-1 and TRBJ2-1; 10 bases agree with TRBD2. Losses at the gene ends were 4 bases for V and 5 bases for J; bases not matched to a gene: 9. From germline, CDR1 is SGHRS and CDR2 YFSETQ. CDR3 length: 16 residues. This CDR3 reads CASSPRTSGDNNEQFF. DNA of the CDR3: TGCGCCAGCAGCCCACGGACTAGCGGAGATAACAATGAGCAGTTCTTC.